This T cell receptor beta chain was retrieved from a study of graft-versus-host responses after intestinal transplantation. Study information: Each patient got anti-thymocyte globulin induction, then tacrolimus and steroids for around three years. Study observations and caveats: There were GvH clones found in recipient marrow, and some of them appeared first in ileum or blood. High graft-versus-host to host-versus-graft clonal ratios were found in allografts of patients who had graft-donor T cell macrochimerism.

Trimming removed 0 bases from V and 8 bases from J, with 11 bases in between. CDR3 length equals 15 residues. The germline gives CDR1 MNHNY, CDR2 SVGAGI (reference sequence). About this clone itself: Its antigen is unknown.

The protocol was immunoSEQ multiplex PCR, while the TCRdb copy is restricted to in-frame clones and leaves out a portion. The data hold 90,000 to 120,000 clones, with over 75% observed a single time. This specimen consisted of unstimulated CD4+ T cells sorted from spleen or lymph node cells, obtained before intestinal transplant. The source of this sequence is a human donor who received an intestinal transplant. This chain connects TRBV6-6 to TRBJ1-6; D remains unclear. The CDR3 DNA is TGTGCCAGCAGTTACTCGATAGGGAGTGATTCACCCCTCCACTTT. It codes for CASSYSIGSDSPLHF.